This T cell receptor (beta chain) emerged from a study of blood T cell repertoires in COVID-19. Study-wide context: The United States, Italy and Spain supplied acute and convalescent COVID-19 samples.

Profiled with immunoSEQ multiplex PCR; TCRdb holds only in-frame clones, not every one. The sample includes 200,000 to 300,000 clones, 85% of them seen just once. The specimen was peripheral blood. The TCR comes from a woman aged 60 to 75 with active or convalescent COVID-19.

The CDR3 DNA follows: TGCGCCAGCAGCTGGGGACTTCGTCGGAATGAGCAGTTCTTC. This gives the protein CASSWGLRRNEQFF. This chain links TRBV5-1 with TRBJ2-1; D is possibly TRBD2 (6 bases). This CDR3 has 14 amino acids. The V end was cut by 3 bases, the J end by 7 bases, with 14 bases between. Germline V gene lookup returns CDR1 SGHRS and CDR2 YFSETQ.